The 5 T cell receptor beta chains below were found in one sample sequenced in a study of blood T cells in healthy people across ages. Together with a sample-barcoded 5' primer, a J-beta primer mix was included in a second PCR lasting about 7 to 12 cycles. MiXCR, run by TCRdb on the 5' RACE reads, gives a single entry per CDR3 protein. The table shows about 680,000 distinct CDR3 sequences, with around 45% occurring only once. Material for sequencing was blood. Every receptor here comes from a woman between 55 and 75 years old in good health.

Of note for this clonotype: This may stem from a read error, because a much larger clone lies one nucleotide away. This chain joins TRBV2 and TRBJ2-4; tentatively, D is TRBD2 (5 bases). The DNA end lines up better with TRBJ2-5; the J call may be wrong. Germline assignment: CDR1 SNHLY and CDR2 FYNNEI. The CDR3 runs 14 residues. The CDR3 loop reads CASSPLATQGTQYF. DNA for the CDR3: TGTGCCAGCAGTCCCCTAGCTACCCAAGGGACCCAGTACTTC.

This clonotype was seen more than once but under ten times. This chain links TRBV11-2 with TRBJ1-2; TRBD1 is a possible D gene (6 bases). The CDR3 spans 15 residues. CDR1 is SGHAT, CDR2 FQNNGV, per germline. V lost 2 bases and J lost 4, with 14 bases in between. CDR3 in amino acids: CASSLNPQGVYGYTF. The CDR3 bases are TGTGCCAGCAGCTTAAATCCACAGGGCGTCTATGGCTACACCTTC.

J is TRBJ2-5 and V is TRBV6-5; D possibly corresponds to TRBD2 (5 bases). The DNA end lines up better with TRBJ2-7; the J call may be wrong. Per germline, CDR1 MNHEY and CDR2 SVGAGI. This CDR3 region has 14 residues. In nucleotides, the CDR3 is TGTGCCAGCACCGTAGCGCCGGAAGGCTACGAGCAGTACTTC. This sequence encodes CASTVAPEGYEQYF.

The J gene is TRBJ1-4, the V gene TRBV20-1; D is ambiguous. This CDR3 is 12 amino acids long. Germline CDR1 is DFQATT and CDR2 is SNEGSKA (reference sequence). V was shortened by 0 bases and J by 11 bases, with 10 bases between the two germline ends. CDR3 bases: TGCAGTGCTAGAGATCTATCGGGGAAACTGTTTTTT. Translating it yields CSARDLSGKLFF.

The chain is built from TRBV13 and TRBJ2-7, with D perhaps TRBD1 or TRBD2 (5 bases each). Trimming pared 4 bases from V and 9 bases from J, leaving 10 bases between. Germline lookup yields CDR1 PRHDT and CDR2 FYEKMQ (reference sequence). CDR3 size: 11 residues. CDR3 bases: TGTGCCAGCAGCTGGGACCGTCGGCAGTACTTC. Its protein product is CASSWDRRQYF.